Below, 14 T cell receptor beta chains from the same sample are listed, as sequenced in a study of identical twins (dated by TCRdb to the mid-2010s). The library relied on 5' RACE. The run used an Illumina HiSeq 2000. TCRdb itself trimmed the public reads at Q25 with fastp, ran MiXCR and retained productive beta chains. Merged by CDR3 protein, the rows form single entries marked with the most common genes and DNA. Recorded for this sample are roughly 230,000 distinct CDR3 sequences; 6.5% to 9.5% of them occurred a single time. 3% of the sample is in the top ten clones. These same data were also listed under a study on yellow fever vaccine responses in identical twins.

Sequenced material: CD8+ T cells sorted from blood. The receptors stem from a woman aged 18-30 years in good health.

In its sample, this clonotype was seen many times. This chain uses TRBV20-1 with TRBJ2-5; 9 nucleotides align to TRBD2. The CDR3 is 15 residues long. The trim removed 5 bases at V and 5 bases at J, leaving 12 bases unmatched. CDR1 and CDR2 from the germline V gene are DFQATT and SNEGSKA (reference sequence). In DNA form, the CDR3 reads TGCAGTGCTGCACCGGGCGCGGGAGGGGTCGAGACCCAGTACTTC. Its translation is CSAAPGAGGVETQYF.

Ten or more counts support this clonotype. The chain combines TRBV5-6 with TRBJ2-7, with D possibly matching TRBD1 (5 bases). Deletions cut 7 bases from V and 2 bases from J, with 13 bases between. Germline CDR1 reads SGHDT; CDR2 reads YYEEEE. The CDR3 contains 13 residues. CDR3 region: CASGHRQTYEQYF. The CDR3 DNA follows: TGTGCCAGCGGGCATAGACAGACCTACGAGCAGTACTTC. Full variable domain (missing parts from reference TRBV5-6 and TRBJ2-7): DAGVTQSPTHLIKTRGQQVTLRCSPKSGHDTVSWYQQALGQGPQFIFQYYEEEERQRGNFPDRFSGHQFPNYSSELNVNALLLGDSALYLCASGHRQTYEQYFGPGTRLTVT.

This clonotype showed up just a few times. This chain joins TRBV5-1 and TRBJ2-6; D is unclear. This CDR3 has 13 amino acids. V lost 6 bases and J lost 0, with 4 bases in between. Germline V gene data show CDR1 as SGHRS and CDR2 as YFSETQ. This CDR3 reads CASTSSGANVLTF. In DNA, the CDR3 is TGCGCCAGCACCTCCTCTGGGGCCAACGTCCTGACTTTC.

This clonotype was seen repeatedly, ten times or more. CDR3 coding DNA: TGCAGCCGGCAGGGTGTAAACACAGATACGCAGTATTTT. Translation: CSRQGVNTDTQYF. This chain uses TRBV29-1 with TRBJ2-3, with TRBD1 as a possible D gene (5 bases). V lost 8 bases and J lost 2, with 14 bases in between. CDR1 is SQVTM, CDR2 ANQGSEA, per germline. CDR3 size: 13 residues.

A few counts support this clonotype. The junction and the germline gene differ at one end; a read error may be behind it. V and J are TRBV7-7 and TRBJ2-5; tentative D call: TRBD1 (5 bases). The CDR3 has 14 amino acids. CDR1 and CDR2 (germline): SSHAT, FNYEAQ (reference sequence). The CDR3: CASSLGVHQETQYF. As DNA, the CDR3 is TGTGCTAGCAGCTTAGGGGTACACCAAGAGACCCAGTACTTC.

This clonotype was recorded at least ten times. The chain links TRBV7-9 to TRBJ2-3; D is perhaps TRBD2 (5 bases). CDR3 length equals 14 residues. Trimming cost V 6 bases and J 4 bases, with 14 bases left between them. Germline lookup yields CDR1 SEHNR and CDR2 FQNEAQ (reference sequence). CDR3 region: CASSPIEGSDTQYF. The CDR3 DNA reads TGTGCCAGCAGTCCTATCGAGGGTTCAGATACGCAGTATTTT. Full variable domain (outside the CDR3, taken from reference TRBV7-9 and TRBJ2-3): DTGVSQNPRHKITKRGQNVTFRCDPISEHNRLYWYRQTLGQGPEFLTYFQNEAQLEKSRLLSDRFSAERPKGSFSTLEIQRTEQGDSAMYLCASSPIEGSDTQYFGPGTRLTVL.

This clonotype turned up a few times. The chain is built from TRBV28 and TRBJ2-7; 8 bases align to TRBD1. Trimming took 7 bases from V and 5 from J; bases not matched to a gene: 10. Germline CDR1 and CDR2: MDHEN and SYDVKM. The CDR3 is 14 residues long. CDR3 nucleotides: TGTGCCAGCATCTTGGACAGGGTCGGAGACGAGCAGTACTTC. Translated: CASILDRVGDEQYF.

This clonotype was counted a few times. The chain joins TRBV7-9 to TRBJ2-7; TRBD1 might be the D (5 bases). This CDR3 comprises 14 residues. Deletions cut 5 bases from V and 1 base from J, with 12 bases between. The V gene's germline CDR1 is SEHNR and CDR2 FQNEAQ (reference sequence). The CDR3 protein is CASSPLQASYEQYF. Written as DNA, the CDR3 is TGTGCCAGCAGCCCACTACAGGCTTCCTACGAGCAGTACTTC.

This clonotype was seen only a few times. This chain links TRBV20-1 with TRBJ2-6; weak D call: TRBD2 (6 bases). This CDR3 region has 16 residues. V gave up 6 bases and J gave up 0 bases, with 15 bases separating them. Germline V gene sequence: CDR1 DFQATT, CDR2 SNEGSKA (reference sequence). DNA for the CDR3: TGCAGTGCCACGGGGGTCCCCCTCTCTGGGGCCAACGTCCTGACTTTC. This sequence encodes CSATGVPLSGANVLTF.

This clonotype has just a few counts. The CDR3 sequence is CASSTGLAGGSSSYEQYF. The CDR3 DNA reads as TGTGCCAGCAGTACGGGACTAGCGGGGGGCTCCAGCTCCTACGAGCAGTACTTC. The chain is built from TRBV11-1 and TRBJ2-7; 15 bases match TRBD2. With 6 bases clipped from V and 0 bases from J, the junction kept 9 bases outside the gene matches. The CDR3 totals 18 residues. The germline V gene encodes CDR1 SGHAT and CDR2 FQDESV (reference sequence).

This clonotype appeared a few times. The rearrangement links TRBV20-1 to TRBJ1-5; 7 bases align to TRBD1. Germline V gene sequence: CDR1 DFQATT, CDR2 SNEGSKA (reference sequence). This CDR3 comprises 17 residues. Trimming at V came to 6 bases and at J to 3 bases, leaving 17 bases not matched to a gene. The DNA of the CDR3 is TGCAGTGCCCTTGGTTTTGCGACAGGGAACAACAATCAGCCCCAGCATTTT. It is translated as CSALGFATGNNNQPQHF.

This clonotype appeared a few times. The chain uses TRBV29-1 and TRBJ2-2, with D perhaps matching TRBD2 (5 bases). Germline V CDR1 and CDR2: SQVTM, ANQGSEA. The length of the CDR3 is 12 residues. The CDR3 spells CGILVYTGELFF. CDR3 in DNA: TGCGGGATACTAGTCTACACCGGGGAGCTGTTTTTT.

This clonotype was recorded at least ten times. V and J are TRBV27 and TRBJ2-7; TRBD2 matches at 9 bases. The V segment lost 5 bases and the J segment 3 bases; nucleotides outside the gene matches: 2. The CDR3 loop spans 13 amino acids. CDR1 and CDR2 from the germline V gene are MNHEY and SMNVEV (reference sequence). The CDR3 nucleotides read TGTGCCAGCAGTCTTAGCGGGAGCTACGAGCAGTACTTC. Protein: CASSLSGSYEQYF.

J is TRBJ2-7 and V is TRBV2; possibly TRBD1 for D (6 bases). The germline gives CDR1 SNHLY, CDR2 FYNNEI. The CDR3 is made up of 12 amino acids. V was shortened by 7 bases and J by 3 bases, with 10 bases between the two germline ends. The CDR3 loop is CASTDSVYEQYF. The CDR3, as DNA: TGTGCCAGCACGGACAGCGTCTACGAGCAGTACTTC.